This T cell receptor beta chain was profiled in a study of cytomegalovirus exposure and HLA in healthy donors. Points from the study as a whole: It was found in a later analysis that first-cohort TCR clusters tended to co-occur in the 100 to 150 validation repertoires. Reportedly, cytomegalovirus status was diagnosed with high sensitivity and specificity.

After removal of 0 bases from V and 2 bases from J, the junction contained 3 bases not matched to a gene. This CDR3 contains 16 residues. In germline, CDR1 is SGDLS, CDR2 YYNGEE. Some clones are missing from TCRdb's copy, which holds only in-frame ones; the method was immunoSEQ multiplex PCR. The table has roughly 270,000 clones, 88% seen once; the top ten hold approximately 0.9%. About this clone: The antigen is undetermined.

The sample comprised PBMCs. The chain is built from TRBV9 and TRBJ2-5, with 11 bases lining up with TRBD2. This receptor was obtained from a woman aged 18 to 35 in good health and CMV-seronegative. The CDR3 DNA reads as TGTGCCAGCAGCGTAGGTCGACTAGCGGGACAAGAGACCCAGTACTTC. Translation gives CASSVGRLAGQETQYF.